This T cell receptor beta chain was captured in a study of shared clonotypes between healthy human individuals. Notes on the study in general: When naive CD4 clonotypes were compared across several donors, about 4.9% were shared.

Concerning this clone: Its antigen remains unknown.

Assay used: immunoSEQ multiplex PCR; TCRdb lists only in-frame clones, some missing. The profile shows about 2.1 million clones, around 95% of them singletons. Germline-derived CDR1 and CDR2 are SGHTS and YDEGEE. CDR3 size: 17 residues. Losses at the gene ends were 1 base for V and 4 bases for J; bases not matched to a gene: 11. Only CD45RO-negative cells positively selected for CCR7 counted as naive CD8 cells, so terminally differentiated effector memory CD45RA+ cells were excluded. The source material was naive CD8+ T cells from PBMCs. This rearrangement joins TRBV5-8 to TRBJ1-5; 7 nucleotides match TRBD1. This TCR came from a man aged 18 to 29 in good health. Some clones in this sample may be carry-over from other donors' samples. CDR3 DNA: TGTGCCAGCAGCTTGTCAGGGGGGTGGCAGGGAAATCAGCCCCAGCATTTT. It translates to CASSLSGGWQGNQPQHF.